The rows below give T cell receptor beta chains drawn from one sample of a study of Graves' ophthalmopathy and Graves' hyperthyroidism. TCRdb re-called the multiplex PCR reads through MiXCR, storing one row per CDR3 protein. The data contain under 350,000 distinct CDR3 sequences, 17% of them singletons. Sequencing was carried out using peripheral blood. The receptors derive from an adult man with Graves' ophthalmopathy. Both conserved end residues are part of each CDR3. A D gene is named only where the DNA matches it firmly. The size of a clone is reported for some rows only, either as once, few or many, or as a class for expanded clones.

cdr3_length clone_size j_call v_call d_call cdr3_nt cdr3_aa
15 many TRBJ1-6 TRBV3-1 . TGTGCCAGCAGACCCGGACCTGAAAGGAATTCACCCCTCCACTTT CASRPGPERNSPLHF
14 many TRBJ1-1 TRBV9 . TGTGCCAGCAGCGTCCTTGAGAACTCGTTGAAAGCTTTCTTT CASSVLENSLKAFF
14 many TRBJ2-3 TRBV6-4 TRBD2 TGTGCCAGCAGCACTAGCGGGAGCACAGATACGCAGTATTTT CASSTSGSTDTQYF
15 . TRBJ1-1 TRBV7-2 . TGTGCCAGCAGCCGTGGGGACGGGAAGAACACTGAAGCTTTCTTT CASSRGDGKNTEAFF
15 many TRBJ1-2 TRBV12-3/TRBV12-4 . TGTGCCAGCAGTTTAGGTGCCCGATGGTTCTATGGCTACACCTTC CASSLGARWFYGYTF
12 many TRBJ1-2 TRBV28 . TGTGCCAGCAGTCCCCTAGGGTATGGCTACACCTTC CASSPLGYGYTF
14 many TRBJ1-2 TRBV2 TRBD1 TGTGCCAGCAGTCGCGGACAGGGGGCGAATGGCTACACCTTC CASSRGQGANGYTF
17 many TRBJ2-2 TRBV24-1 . TGTGCCACCAGTGTTCCAGTGGGAGAGCCCTACACCGGGGAGCTGTTTTTT CATSVPVGEPYTGELFF
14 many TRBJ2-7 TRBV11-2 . TGTGCCAGCAGCCCGGGAGTGGGGGATTACGAGCAGTACTTC CASSPGVGDYEQYF
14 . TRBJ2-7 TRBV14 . TGTGCCAGCAGCCAAGTCAAAGGGGAGGACGAGCAGTACTTC CASSQVKGEDEQYF
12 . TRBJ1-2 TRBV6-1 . TGTGCCAGCAACACGGGACGTTCGGGCTACAACTTC CASNTGRSGYNF
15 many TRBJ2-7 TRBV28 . TGTGCCAGCACCAGGGGGGGAGCCGGCGCTCGGCGGCAGTACTTC CASTRGGAGARRQYF
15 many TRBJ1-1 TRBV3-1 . TGTGCCAGCAGCCAAACTGATGCGGTTAACACTGAAGCTTTCTTT CASSQTDAVNTEAFF
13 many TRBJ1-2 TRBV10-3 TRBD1 TGTGCCATCAGCTCCGACAGGGAATATGGCTACACCTTC CAISSDREYGYTF
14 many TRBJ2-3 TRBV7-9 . TGTGCCAGCAGCTTTGCTGAAAGCACAGATACGCAGTATTTT CASSFAESTDTQYF
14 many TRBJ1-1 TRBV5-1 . TGCGCCAGCAGCTTGGGACGGTTGAACACTGAAGCTTTCTTT CASSLGRLNTEAFF
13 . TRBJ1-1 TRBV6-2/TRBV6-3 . TGTGCCAGCAGTAGACCGGGGGGTACTGAAGCTTTCTTT CASSRPGGTEAFF
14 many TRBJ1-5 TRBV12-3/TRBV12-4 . TGTGCCAGCAAGGAGGAAACGAGCAATCAGCCCCAGCATTTT CASKEETSNQPQHF
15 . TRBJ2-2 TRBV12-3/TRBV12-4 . TGTGCCAGCAGGACATCCGGGACAAACACCGGGGAGCTGTTTTTT CASRTSGTNTGELFF
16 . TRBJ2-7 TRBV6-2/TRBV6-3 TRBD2 TGTGCCAGCAGTTACACCGTAGCGGGAGGTACCTACGAGCAGTACTTC CASSYTVAGGTYEQYF
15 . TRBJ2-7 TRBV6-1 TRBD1 TGTGCCAGCAGTGCCAAGGGACAGGGGGCGAACGAGCAGTACTTC CASSAKGQGANEQYF
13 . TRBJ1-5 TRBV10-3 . TGTGCCATCAGTGAAGGCAGCAATCAGCCCCAGCATTTT CAISEGSNQPQHF
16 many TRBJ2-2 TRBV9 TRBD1 TGTGCCAGCAGCCCCCCTCTGGGACAGCACACCGGGGAGCTGTTTTTT CASSPPLGQHTGELFF
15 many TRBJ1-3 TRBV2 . TGTGCCAGCATCTTCGACGGCTACTCTGGAAACACCATATATTTT CASIFDGYSGNTIYF
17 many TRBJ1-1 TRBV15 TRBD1 TGTGCCACCAGCAGCCCGGGACAGGGGTTTTGGAACACTGAAGCTTTCTTT CATSSPGQGFWNTEAFF
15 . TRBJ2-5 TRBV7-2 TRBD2 TGTGCCAGCAGCTTGGGGGAGGGGAGGCAAGAGACCCAGTACTTC CASSLGEGRQETQYF
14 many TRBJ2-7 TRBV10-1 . TGCGCCAGCATTTTCCGGGAAAACTCCTACGAGCAGTACTTC CASIFRENSYEQYF
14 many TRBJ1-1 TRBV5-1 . TGCGCCAGCAGCGTGGGACCGCAGAACACTGAAGCTTTCTTT CASSVGPQNTEAFF
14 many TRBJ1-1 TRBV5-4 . TGTGCCAGCAGCATGGGACGGGCGAACACTGAAGCTTTCTTT CASSMGRANTEAFF
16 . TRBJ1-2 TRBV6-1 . TGTGCCAGCAGCCCAAACCCCACAGGGTTGCACTATGGCTACACCTTC CASSPNPTGLHYGYTF
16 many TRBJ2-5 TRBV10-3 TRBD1 TGTGCCATCAGTGAGGCAGACGAGGCAGGGGGAGAGACCCAGTACTTC CAISEADEAGGETQYF
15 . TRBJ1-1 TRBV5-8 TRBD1 TGTGCCAGCAACCCCGTTATACAGGGGTTCCCTGAAGCTTTCTTT CASNPVIQGFPEAFF
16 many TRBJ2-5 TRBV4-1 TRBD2 TGCGCCAGCAGCCACCCTAGCGGAGGGGACCAGGAGACCCAGTACTTC CASSHPSGGDQETQYF
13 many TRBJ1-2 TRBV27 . TGTGCCAGCAGTTTTTCCGGGAGAGATGGCTACACCTTC CASSFSGRDGYTF
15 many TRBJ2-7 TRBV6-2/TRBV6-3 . TGTGCCAGCAGTTACTACCGGGATTTACGTTACGAGCAGTACTTC CASSYYRDLRYEQYF
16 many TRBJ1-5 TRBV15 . TGTGCCACCAGCGCTAGACAGTTCGGGAGCAATCAGCCCCAGCATTTT CATSARQFGSNQPQHF
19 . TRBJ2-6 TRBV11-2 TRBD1 TGTGCCAGCAGCGGCAGAGGGACAGGTCAATCCTCTGGGGCCAACGTCCTGACTTTC CASSGRGTGQSSGANVLTF
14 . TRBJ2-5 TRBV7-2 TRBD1 TGTGCCAGCAGCTTCAGGGGGCTCGGGGAGACCCAGTACTTC CASSFRGLGETQYF
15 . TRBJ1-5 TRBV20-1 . TGCAGTGCTAGAGATCCGATGGAAAGCAATCAGCCCCAGCCTTTT CSARDPMESNQPQPF
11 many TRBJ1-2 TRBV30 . TGTGCCCAGGACGGGGGAGGTGGCTACACCTTC CAQDGGGGYTF
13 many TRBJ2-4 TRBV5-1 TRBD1 TGCGCCAGCAGCTGGGACAGGGAGAACATTCAGTACTTC CASSWDRENIQYF
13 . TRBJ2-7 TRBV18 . TGTGCCAGCACTGAGGGGTCAAGATACGAGCAGTACTTC CASTEGSRYEQYF
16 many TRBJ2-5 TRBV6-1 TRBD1 TGTGCCAGCAGTGAATCTACAGGGGGTCTACAAGAGACCCAGTACTTC CASSESTGGLQETQYF
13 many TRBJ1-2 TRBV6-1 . TGTGCCAGCAGACAACGGGGCGGCTATGGCTACACCTTC CASRQRGGYGYTF
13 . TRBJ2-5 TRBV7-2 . TGTGCCAGCAGACCACAGGATCAAGAGACCCAGTACTTC CASRPQDQETQYF
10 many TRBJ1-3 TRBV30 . TGTGCCTGCAGGGGTAACACCATATATTTT CACRGNTIYF
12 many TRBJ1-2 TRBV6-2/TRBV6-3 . TGTGCCAGCAGTCTTCGACAGGACGGCTACACCTTC CASSLRQDGYTF
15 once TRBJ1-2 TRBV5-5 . TGTGACAGCAGCTTGGAAGATCCCGTTATCTATGGCTACACCTTC CDSSLEDPVIYGYTF
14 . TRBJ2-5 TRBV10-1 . TGCGCCAGCAGTGACGGGGGGCGTCAAGAGACCCAGTACTTC CASSDGGRQETQYF
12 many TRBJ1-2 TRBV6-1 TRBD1 TGTGCCAGCCTCTGGGACAGCTATGGCTACACCTTC CASLWDSYGYTF
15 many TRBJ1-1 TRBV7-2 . TGTGCCAGCAGCCCAACTGGGCCACGAGACACTGAAGCTTTCTTT CASSPTGPRDTEAFF
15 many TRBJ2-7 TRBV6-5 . TGTGCCAGCCAAGTCCTCCAGGGTCCGTCCTACGAGCAGTACTTC CASQVLQGPSYEQYF
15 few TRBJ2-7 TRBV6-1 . TGTGCCAGCACCCTAGTAAGGGGCTATATCTACGAGCAGTACTTC CASTLVRGYIYEQYF
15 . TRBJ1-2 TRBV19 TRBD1 TGTGCCAGTAGTCCCGAAGGACAGGGGGACTATGGCTACACCTTC CASSPEGQGDYGYTF
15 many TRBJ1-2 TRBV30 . TGTGCCTGGAGGGATACAGGGATTCGCAGATATGGCTACACCTTC CAWRDTGIRRYGYTF
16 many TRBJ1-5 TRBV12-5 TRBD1 TGTGCTAGTGGTTCGGGACAGGGGTGGGGCAATCAGCCCCAGCATTTT CASGSGQGWGNQPQHF
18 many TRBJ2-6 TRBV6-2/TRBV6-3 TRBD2 TGTGCCAGCAGTTTGGTTCGCGGGGGGCTCTCTGGGGCCAACGTCCTGACTTTC CASSLVRGGLSGANVLTF